A selection of T cell receptor beta chains follows, all from one sample in a study of cytomegalovirus exposure and HLA in healthy donors. Measured with immunoSEQ multiplex PCR; TCRdb has only the in-frame clones, and not every one. The sample carries more than 150,000 clones, around 82% recorded once. The source material was PBMCs. These receptors were obtained from a boy aged 2-9 years in good health and CMV-seronegative. The CDR3 runs from the conserved cysteine through the conserved F or W. Each record gives: V gene, clone size, D gene, J gene, CDR3 DNA, CDR3 protein. The D gene is left open where the match is weak. Rows may omit the clone size; those that give it use once, few, many or a size class.

v_call: TRBV6-1
clone_size: -
d_call: -
j_call: TRBJ2-7
cdr3_nt: TGTGCCAGCAGTGAGTTAGTCGGTTCCTACGAGCAGTACTTC
cdr3_aa: CASSELVGSYEQYF

v_call: TRBV6-5
clone_size: -
d_call: TRBD2
j_call: TRBJ2-1
cdr3_nt: TGTGCCAGCAAGCGGGGAACCTACAATGAGCAGTTCTTC
cdr3_aa: CASKRGTYNEQFF

v_call: TRBV9
clone_size: -
d_call: -
j_call: TRBJ1-5
cdr3_nt: TGTGCCAGCAGCCCCCATCTCCCAGGGGCGGTAAATCAGCCCCAGCATTTT
cdr3_aa: CASSPHLPGAVNQPQHF

v_call: TRBV11-3
clone_size: -
d_call: -
j_call: TRBJ1-5
cdr3_nt: TGTGCCAGCACCAACTGTCAGGATCAGCCCCAGCATTTT
cdr3_aa: CASTNCQDQPQHF

v_call: TRBV19
clone_size: -
d_call: -
j_call: TRBJ2-7
cdr3_nt: TGTGCCAGTAGTATAGACTCTACCGCGGGGGCGGGTTTGAACGAGCAGTACTTC
cdr3_aa: CASSIDSTAGAGLNEQYF

v_call: TRBV5-1
clone_size: once
d_call: -
j_call: TRBJ1-4
cdr3_nt: TGCGCCAGCAGCTTGGGGGCCTCAACTAATGAAAAACTGTTTTTT
cdr3_aa: CASSLGASTNEKLFF

v_call: TRBV5-1
clone_size: -
d_call: -
j_call: TRBJ1-4
cdr3_nt: TGCGCCAGCCGGGGGGGATTAATGGAAAAACTGTTTTTT
cdr3_aa: CASRGGLMEKLFF

v_call: TRBV5-1
clone_size: -
d_call: -
j_call: TRBJ1-2
cdr3_nt: TGCGCCAGCAGCTTCAACACTAACTATGGCTACACCTTC
cdr3_aa: CASSFNTNYGYTF

v_call: TRBV27
clone_size: -
d_call: TRBD1
j_call: TRBJ1-5
cdr3_nt: TGTGCCAGCAGTTCACAGGGGTGGAATCAGCCCCAGCATTTT
cdr3_aa: CASSSQGWNQPQHF

v_call: TRBV15
clone_size: -
d_call: TRBD2
j_call: TRBJ2-7
cdr3_nt: TGTGCCACCAGCAGAGATCATAGCGGGGGGTACGAGCAGTACTTC
cdr3_aa: CATSRDHSGGYEQYF

v_call: TRBV9
clone_size: once
d_call: TRBD1
j_call: TRBJ1-2
cdr3_nt: TGTGCCAGCAGCGCTGGACAGGGGGCTGACTATGGCTACACCTTC
cdr3_aa: CASSAGQGADYGYTF

v_call: TRBV6-5
clone_size: -
d_call: -
j_call: TRBJ2-5
cdr3_nt: TGTGCCAGCAGTTACCTCCGGGGGAAGACCCAGTACTTC
cdr3_aa: CASSYLRGKTQYF

v_call: TRBV28
clone_size: once
d_call: -
j_call: TRBJ2-1
cdr3_nt: TGTGCCAGCAGTTTGGGCAGGGGATCCTACAATGAGCAGTTCTTC
cdr3_aa: CASSLGRGSYNEQFF

v_call: TRBV18
clone_size: -
d_call: TRBD2
j_call: TRBJ2-7
cdr3_nt: TGTGCCAGCTCACCACCGGGTAGGCTAGCGGGAGGCCTCTCCTACGAGCAGTACTTC
cdr3_aa: CASSPPGRLAGGLSYEQYF

v_call: TRBV27
clone_size: -
d_call: -
j_call: TRBJ1-5
cdr3_nt: TGTGCCAGCTCGACTTCGGGTACCACTCAGCCCCAGCATTTT
cdr3_aa: CASSTSGTTQPQHF

v_call: TRBV5-1
clone_size: -
d_call: TRBD1
j_call: TRBJ1-4
cdr3_nt: TGCGCCAGCAGCCCCGGGACAGGGAGTGGAAAACTGTTTTTT
cdr3_aa: CASSPGTGSGKLFF

v_call: TRBV28
clone_size: -
d_call: -
j_call: TRBJ1-5
cdr3_nt: TGTGCCAGCATCGGGATCAATCAGCCCCAGCATTTT
cdr3_aa: CASIGINQPQHF

v_call: TRBV2
clone_size: -
d_call: -
j_call: TRBJ2-6
cdr3_nt: TGTGCCAGCAGCCCCCGGGTGGCCTCCGGGGCCAACGTCCTGACTTTC
cdr3_aa: CASSPRVASGANVLTF

v_call: TRBV27
clone_size: -
d_call: -
j_call: TRBJ1-1
cdr3_nt: TGTGCCAGCAGGTTCCTCTTGGGGAGGACTGAAGCTTTCTTT
cdr3_aa: CASRFLLGRTEAFF

v_call: TRBV19
clone_size: -
d_call: TRBD2
j_call: TRBJ2-7
cdr3_nt: TGTGCCAGTAGTGCCGGACTAGCGGGAGTCCTCGAGCAGTACTTC
cdr3_aa: CASSAGLAGVLEQYF

v_call: TRBV4-1
clone_size: -
d_call: -
j_call: TRBJ2-7
cdr3_nt: TGCGCCAGCAGCCAAGCTCAGGCGTTCTCCTACGAGCAGTACTTC
cdr3_aa: CASSQAQAFSYEQYF

v_call: TRBV9
clone_size: -
d_call: -
j_call: TRBJ2-7
cdr3_nt: TGTGCCAGCAGCGTAGAAGGGGGTCCCTTCGAGCAGTACTTC
cdr3_aa: CASSVEGGPFEQYF

v_call: TRBV14
clone_size: -
d_call: -
j_call: TRBJ1-1
cdr3_nt: TGTGCCAGCAAGCAGGGAATCATGAACACTGAAGCTTTCTTT
cdr3_aa: CASKQGIMNTEAFF

v_call: TRBV7-9
clone_size: once
d_call: TRBD2
j_call: TRBJ2-7
cdr3_nt: TGTGCCATCCGGACTAGCGGGAGACCCGAGCAGTACTTC
cdr3_aa: CAIRTSGRPEQYF

v_call: TRBV5-4
clone_size: -
d_call: TRBD2
j_call: TRBJ2-3
cdr3_nt: TGTGCCAGCACCACGACTAGCGGGGGTACAGATACGCAGTATTTT
cdr3_aa: CASTTTSGGTDTQYF

v_call: TRBV27
clone_size: -
d_call: TRBD1
j_call: TRBJ1-1
cdr3_nt: TGTGCCAGCACCACCCACAGGGGGGTCAAGACTGAAGCTTTCTTT
cdr3_aa: CASTTHRGVKTEAFF

v_call: TRBV25-1
clone_size: -
d_call: TRBD2
j_call: TRBJ2-3
cdr3_nt: TGTGCCAGCAGTGAATTAGGCGGGGGAGGCACAGATACGCAGTATTTT
cdr3_aa: CASSELGGGGTDTQYF

v_call: TRBV5-1
clone_size: -
d_call: -
j_call: TRBJ2-3
cdr3_nt: TGCGCCAGCAGCTTCGGCGGGTCTAGCACAGATACGCAGTATTTT
cdr3_aa: CASSFGGSSTDTQYF

v_call: TRBV29-1
clone_size: few
d_call: -
j_call: TRBJ1-4
cdr3_nt: TGCAGCGTTGCCGTTAATGAAAAACTGTTTTTT
cdr3_aa: CSVAVNEKLFF

v_call: TRBV5-4
clone_size: few
d_call: TRBD2
j_call: TRBJ2-7
cdr3_nt: TGTGCCAGCAGCCGCATGGGACTAGCGACCTACGAGCAGTACTTC
cdr3_aa: CASSRMGLATYEQYF

v_call: TRBV18
clone_size: -
d_call: TRBD2
j_call: TRBJ2-7
cdr3_nt: TGTGCCAGCTCTCCCACTGGACTAGCGGGAGGGCACGAGCAGTACTTC
cdr3_aa: CASSPTGLAGGHEQYF

v_call: TRBV5-6
clone_size: -
d_call: -
j_call: TRBJ2-7
cdr3_nt: TGTGCCAGCAGCTTATATCCGGGGAGAGGGTCCTACGAGCAGTACTTC
cdr3_aa: CASSLYPGRGSYEQYF

v_call: TRBV5-6
clone_size: -
d_call: -
j_call: TRBJ1-1
cdr3_nt: TGTGCCAGCAGCTCACCGAATTCTAACGCTGAAGCTTTCTTT
cdr3_aa: CASSSPNSNAEAFF

v_call: TRBV5-4
clone_size: -
d_call: TRBD1
j_call: TRBJ2-7
cdr3_nt: TGTGCCAGCAGGCAACAGGGGGCTAGCTCCTACGAGCAGTACTTC
cdr3_aa: CASRQQGASSYEQYF

v_call: TRBV6-1
clone_size: -
d_call: -
j_call: TRBJ1-4
cdr3_nt: TGTGCCAGCAGTGAAGCGCCGTGGGGGGTTTGGGAAAAACTGTTTTTT
cdr3_aa: CASSEAPWGVWEKLFF

v_call: TRBV19
clone_size: few
d_call: TRBD2
j_call: TRBJ2-3
cdr3_nt: TGTGCCAGTAGTAACCGACTAGCAGCAGATACGCAGTATTTT
cdr3_aa: CASSNRLAADTQYF

v_call: TRBV2
clone_size: -
d_call: TRBD2
j_call: TRBJ2-7
cdr3_nt: TGTGCCAGCAGAGGACTAGCGGGAGGCTTCGAGCAGTACTTC
cdr3_aa: CASRGLAGGFEQYF

v_call: TRBV4-2
clone_size: -
d_call: TRBD2
j_call: TRBJ2-1
cdr3_nt: TGTGCCAGCAGCCAAGGGGTGATAGCGGGAGTGAATGAGCAGTTCTTC
cdr3_aa: CASSQGVIAGVNEQFF

v_call: TRBV5-1
clone_size: -
d_call: -
j_call: TRBJ2-7
cdr3_nt: TGCGCCAGCAGCTCGTCCCGGGACATCAACGAGCAGTACTTC
cdr3_aa: CASSSSRDINEQYF